The clone carrying this T cell receptor (beta chain) was counted many times. The hyperthyroidism patients had a new diagnosis of under 2 months' duration and were aged 18 to 65. RNA served as the template for amplifying TCR beta CDR3 regions. Scientists carried out first-round RT-PCR using HTBI primers and then a second-round multiplex PCR. TCRdb called the multiplex PCR reads again in MiXCR, with one record for every CDR3 protein. The repertoire holds some 1.1 million distinct CDR3 sequences, less than 45% seen once, with around 10% in the top ten. The germline gives CDR1 MGHRA, CDR2 YSYEKL. Between the trimmed V and J ends, which lost 2 bases and 3 bases, there was a span of 11 bases. This CDR3 contains 15 residues. The data stem from a study of Graves' ophthalmopathy and Graves' hyperthyroidism.

The receptor's source is an adult man with Graves' hyperthyroidism. The specimen sequenced was peripheral blood or thyroid tissue (not recorded which). The chain recombines TRBV4-1 with TRBJ1-5, with D hard to call. CDR3 amino acids: CASSQLAGVNQPQHF. The CDR3 DNA reads as TGCGCCAGCAGCCAATTGGCAGGCGTCAATCAGCCCCAGCATTTT.